These T cell receptor beta chains were read from a single sample in a study of T cells in localized non-small cell lung cancer. Produced via immunoSEQ multiplex PCR; TCRdb's table is partial and in-frame only. The sample yields just under 80,000 clones, more than 70% seen once. Sequenced material: peripheral blood, taken before any cancer treatment. Receptors were obtained from a female donor at least 60 years old with stage I lung adenocarcinoma. The CDR3 runs from the conserved cysteine through the conserved F or W. Fields, in order: CDR3 length, J gene, clone size, V gene, D gene, CDR3 protein. D genes are given only for firm matches. Only part of the rows carry a size: once, few, many, or a class if the clone is expanded.

length: 15
J: TRBJ1-1
size: -
V: TRBV6-6
D: -
CDR3: CASSYSGGMNTEAFF

length: 13
J: TRBJ1-2
size: large
V: TRBV6-5
D: -
CDR3: CASSYGGSYGYTF

length: 13
J: TRBJ1-2
size: once
V: TRBV19
D: -
CDR3: CASSIVSLSGYTF

length: 14
J: TRBJ1-2
size: few
V: TRBV28
D: -
CDR3: CASSLGAGLDGYTF

length: 11
J: TRBJ2-7
size: -
V: TRBV11-3
D: -
CDR3: CASSQGNEQYF

length: 13
J: TRBJ2-3
size: once
V: TRBV30
D: TRBD2
CDR3: CAWRAGGTDTQYF

length: 14
J: TRBJ1-1
size: -
V: TRBV19
D: -
CDR3: CASSIEGINTEAFF

length: 14
J: TRBJ2-5
size: once
V: TRBV15
D: -
CDR3: CATSRDRGQETQYF

length: 13
J: TRBJ2-7
size: -
V: TRBV19
D: -
CDR3: CASSSLGYYEQYF

length: 15
J: TRBJ1-1
size: -
V: TRBV11-2
D: TRBD1
CDR3: CASSPHPGQGGKSFF

length: 14
J: TRBJ1-2
size: -
V: TRBV9
D: -
CDR3: CASSVGEGYRGYTF

length: 16
J: TRBJ1-2
size: -
V: TRBV19
D: TRBD1
CDR3: CASSISTGGFNYGYTF

length: 16
J: TRBJ2-7
size: -
V: TRBV7-6
D: TRBD2
CDR3: CASSPLAGAREGEQYF

length: 14
J: TRBJ1-4
size: few
V: TRBV6-5
D: -
CDR3: CASSYSAGDEKLFF

length: 15
J: TRBJ2-1
size: -
V: TRBV9
D: -
CDR3: CASSVDSGLYNEQFF

length: 17
J: TRBJ1-5
size: -
V: TRBV18
D: -
CDR3: CASSPPGAGMGNQPQHF

length: 15
J: TRBJ2-5
size: -
V: TRBV5-1
D: TRBD1
CDR3: CASSLGQGSGETQYF

length: 15
J: TRBJ1-1
size: few
V: TRBV25-1
D: -
CDR3: CASSEAGARNTEAFF

length: 14
J: TRBJ1-2
size: -
V: TRBV29-1
D: -
CDR3: CSVEERGTNYGYTF

length: 21
J: TRBJ1-1
size: -
V: TRBV19
D: TRBD1
CDR3: CASKRGIASGGSALGTIEAFF

length: 17
J: TRBJ2-2
size: -
V: TRBV9
D: TRBD2
CDR3: CASSVGLAGGPTGELFF

length: 15
J: TRBJ2-7
size: -
V: TRBV6-5
D: TRBD1
CDR3: CASTMTGTGRYEQYF

length: 17
J: TRBJ1-1
size: few
V: TRBV28
D: -
CDR3: CASSPFETGQMNTEAFF

length: 16
J: TRBJ2-7
size: -
V: TRBV19
D: TRBD1
CDR3: CASSWMTGTGPHEQYF

length: 17
J: TRBJ1-2
size: -
V: TRBV4-2
D: TRBD1
CDR3: CASSHEARDRPLGGYTF

length: 13
J: TRBJ1-2
size: -
V: TRBV5-6
D: -
CDR3: CASSLVTGDGYTF

length: 15
J: TRBJ2-3
size: -
V: TRBV9
D: -
CDR3: CASSAPRGSTDTQYF

length: 15
J: TRBJ2-5
size: -
V: TRBV5-6
D: TRBD1
CDR3: CASILRQGTPGTQYF

length: 17
J: TRBJ1-2
size: -
V: TRBV5-1
D: TRBD1
CDR3: CASSPHGQGVPNYGYTF

length: 14
J: TRBJ2-7
size: -
V: TRBV6-6
D: -
CDR3: CASRSGPNSYEQYF

length: 15
J: TRBJ2-5
size: -
V: TRBV19
D: TRBD2
CDR3: CASSIGVAGQETQYF

length: 15
J: TRBJ2-7
size: -
V: TRBV7-2
D: -
CDR3: CASSLEVWLAYEQYF

length: 15
J: TRBJ2-3
size: -
V: TRBV9
D: TRBD1
CDR3: CASSKGTGNTDTQYF

length: 14
J: TRBJ2-7
size: many
V: TRBV5-6
D: TRBD1
CDR3: CASSPRTGNDEQYF

length: 16
J: TRBJ2-1
size: -
V: TRBV4-2
D: TRBD2
CDR3: CASSQVRGLAARGQFF

length: 15
J: TRBJ2-2
size: -
V: TRBV15
D: TRBD1
CDR3: CATSGQGARTGELFF

length: 12
J: TRBJ1-3
size: few
V: TRBV19
D: -
CDR3: CASSPRSGTIYF

length: 15
J: TRBJ2-3
size: -
V: TRBV11-2
D: -
CDR3: CASSLGAISTDTQYF

length: 16
J: TRBJ2-3
size: -
V: TRBV21-1
D: -
CDR3: CASSKASSAAGDTQYF

length: 16
J: TRBJ2-2
size: -
V: TRBV12-5
D: -
CDR3: CASGLQHATNTGELFF

length: 11
J: TRBJ1-2
size: -
V: TRBV20-1
D: -
CDR3: CSAIYRDSYTF

length: 13
J: TRBJ2-4
size: -
V: TRBV19
D: -
CDR3: CASRRAGEDIQYF

length: 16
J: TRBJ1-1
size: -
V: TRBV30
D: -
CDR3: CAWSVPQAGMNTEAFF

length: 17
J: TRBJ1-5
size: -
V: TRBV21-1
D: -
CDR3: CASSTNLGTGAYQPQHF

length: 14
J: TRBJ1-4
size: -
V: TRBV29-1
D: -
CDR3: CSVALPATNEKLFF

length: 14
J: TRBJ2-5
size: -
V: TRBV29-1
D: TRBD1
CDR3: CSVGQGASQETQYF

length: 13
J: TRBJ2-7
size: once
V: TRBV6-6
D: TRBD1
CDR3: CASSSGTGYEQYF

length: 14
J: TRBJ1-4
size: -
V: TRBV19
D: TRBD1
CDR3: CASSVGTGDEKLFF

length: 14
J: TRBJ2-7
size: -
V: TRBV30
D: -
CDR3: CAWSVSRSSYEQYF

length: 13
J: TRBJ2-2
size: -
V: TRBV6-6
D: -
CDR3: CASSYSGPGELFF

length: 16
J: TRBJ2-3
size: -
V: TRBV28
D: -
CDR3: CASSSDIAGGADTQYF

length: 14
J: TRBJ2-1
size: -
V: TRBV6-1
D: TRBD1
CDR3: CASSGRGRYNEQFF